Sequencing of this T cell receptor beta chain was carried out in a study of cytomegalovirus exposure and HLA in healthy donors. Study-level results: Subsequent analysis of the 120 or so validation repertoires found a tendency for first-cohort TCR clusters to co-occur.

The ends were cut back, 5 bases at V and 0 bases at J, with 14 bases in the middle. This CDR3 is built from 16 residues. The germline V gene encodes CDR1 SGHTA and CDR2 FQGNSA. Profiled with immunoSEQ multiplex PCR; TCRdb holds only in-frame clones, not every one. The table includes approximately 100,000 clones, roughly 86% detected once. This clone was detected only a few times. Its antigen is not known. This TCR came from a young woman in good health and CMV-seronegative. The specimen sequenced was PBMCs. The J gene is TRBJ1-5, the V gene TRBV7-2; the D gene is possibly TRBD1 (6 bases). DNA for the CDR3: TGTGCCAGCAGCCAAGTCCCCAGGGGTAGCAATCAGCCCCAGCATTTT. Residues: CASSQVPRGSNQPQHF.